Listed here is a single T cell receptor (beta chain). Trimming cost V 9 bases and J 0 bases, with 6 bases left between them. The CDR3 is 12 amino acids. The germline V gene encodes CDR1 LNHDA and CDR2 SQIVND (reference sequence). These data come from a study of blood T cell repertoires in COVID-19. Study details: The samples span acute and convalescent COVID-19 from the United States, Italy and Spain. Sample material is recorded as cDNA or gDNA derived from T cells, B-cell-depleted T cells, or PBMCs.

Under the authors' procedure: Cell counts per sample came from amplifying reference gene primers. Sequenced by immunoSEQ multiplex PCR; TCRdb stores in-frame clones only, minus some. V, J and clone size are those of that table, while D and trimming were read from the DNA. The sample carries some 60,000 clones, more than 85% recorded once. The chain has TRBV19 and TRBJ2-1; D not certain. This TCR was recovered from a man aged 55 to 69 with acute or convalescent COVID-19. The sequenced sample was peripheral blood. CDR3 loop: CASKSSYNEQFF. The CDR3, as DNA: TGTGCCAGCAAGAGCTCCTACAATGAGCAGTTCTTC.